These T cell receptor beta chains were read from a single sample in a study of control samples from healthy donors and cancer patients. Method: immunoSEQ multiplex PCR; TCRdb's copy keeps in-frame clones and lacks some. The sample lists roughly 400,000 clones, around nine tenths occurring once. Material: PBMCs. The receptors here all came from a man in his forties or fifties with head and neck cancer. CDR3s include the opening cysteine and the closing phenylalanine or tryptophan. A D gene is named only where the DNA matches it firmly. Expanded clones are given a class, and other clones once, few, many or no size at all.

D gene	V gene	J gene	clone size	CDR3 protein	CDR3 DNA
NA	TRBV28	TRBJ2-3	NA	CASSSPPDTQYF	TGTGCCAGCAGTTCCCCCCCTGATACGCAGTATTTT
NA	TRBV11-3	TRBJ2-2	NA	CASSPGAGELFF	TGTGCCAGCAGCCCGGGGGCCGGGGAGCTGTTTTTT
NA	TRBV10-3	TRBJ1-6	NA	CAISDLLNNSPLHF	TGTGCCATCAGTGACCTCCTTAATAATTCACCCCTCCACTTT
NA	TRBV3-1/TRBV3-2	TRBJ2-2	NA	CASSSYGGNPGELFF	TGTGCCAGCAGCTCTTACGGCGGGAACCCCGGGGAGCTGTTTTTT
NA	TRBV5-6	TRBJ2-7	NA	CASSGPSYEQYF	TGTGCCAGCAGCGGGCCCTCCTACGAGCAGTACTTC
NA	TRBV12-3/TRBV12-4	TRBJ2-3	NA	CASRTGWDTQYF	TGTGCCAGCAGGACCGGTTGGGATACGCAGTATTTT
NA	TRBV5-4	TRBJ1-1	NA	CASRKTGMNTEAFF	TGTGCCAGCAGAAAAACAGGGATGAACACTGAAGCTTTCTTT
NA	TRBV3-1/TRBV3-2	TRBJ2-7	NA	CASSPPGVGHEQYF	TGTGCCAGCAGCCCCCCCGGGGTGGGCCACGAGCAGTACTTC
NA	TRBV11-3	TRBJ2-2	NA	CASSLQGAGELFF	TGTGCCAGCAGCTTACAGGGAGCCGGGGAGCTGTTTTTT
NA	TRBV20-1	TRBJ1-2	NA	CSATEGYTF	TGCAGTGCTACGGAGGGCTACACCTTC
NA	TRBV12-3/TRBV12-4	TRBJ1-5	NA	CASTNRTYSPQHF	TGTGCCAGCACCAATAGGACATATAGTCCCCAGCATTTT
NA	TRBV9	TRBJ1-3	NA	CASSSLFSGNTIYF	TGTGCCAGCAGCTCCCTTTTCTCTGGAAACACCATATATTTT
NA	TRBV6-5	TRBJ2-7	NA	CASRPGLLKDEQYF	TGTGCCAGCAGGCCGGGACTCTTAAAAGACGAGCAGTACTTC
NA	TRBV10-1	TRBJ2-1	NA	CASSGGAIRGAFYNEQFF	TGCGCCAGCAGTGGGGGAGCGATCCGGGGGGCCTTCTACAATGAGCAGTTCTTC
NA	TRBV6-4	TRBJ2-3	NA	CASSDRGEGTDTQYF	TGTGCCAGCAGTGACCGGGGAGAAGGCACAGATACGCAGTATTTT
NA	TRBV28	TRBJ1-2	NA	CASSLRGSGYTF	TGTGCCAGCAGTTTACGAGGGTCCGGCTACACCTTC
TRBD2	TRBV9	TRBJ2-5	once	CASSSSGTDQETQYF	TGTGCCAGCAGCTCGAGCGGGACGGACCAAGAGACCCAGTACTTC
TRBD1	TRBV5-5	TRBJ2-7	NA	CASSLGAGGATYEQYF	TGTGCCAGCAGCTTGGGAGCAGGGGGCGCTACCTACGAGCAGTACTTC
NA	TRBV7-3	TRBJ2-2	NA	CASSSQGRRNTGELFF	TGTGCCAGCAGCTCCCAAGGACGGCGGAACACCGGGGAGCTGTTTTTT
TRBD1	TRBV28	TRBJ1-5	NA	CASSYNEGQISNQPQHF	TGTGCCAGCAGTTATAATGAGGGACAGATTAGCAATCAGCCCCAGCATTTT
NA	TRBV28	TRBJ1-1	NA	CASSSQRGEVDTEAFF	TGTGCCAGCAGTTCTCAACGGGGCGAAGTGGACACTGAAGCTTTCTTT
NA	TRBV27	TRBJ2-4	once	CASSLRPWDIQYF	TGTGCCAGCAGTTTACGACCATGGGACATTCAGTACTTC
TRBD2	TRBV6-5	TRBJ2-7	NA	CASSYQSGRKSYEQYF	TGTGCCAGCAGTTACCAGAGCGGGAGAAAGTCCTACGAGCAGTACTTC
TRBD2	TRBV4-1	TRBJ2-1	NA	CASSQDIGTSGYNEQFF	TGCGCCAGCAGCCAAGATATCGGGACTAGCGGTTACAATGAGCAGTTCTTC
TRBD1	TRBV11-3	TRBJ2-3	once	CASSLGQGAWDTQYF	TGTGCCAGCAGCTTGGGACAGGGGGCTTGGGATACGCAGTATTTT
NA	TRBV19	TRBJ1-5	NA	CASSTYWAQHF	TGTGCCAGTAGTACTTATTGGGCCCAGCATTTT
NA	TRBV27	TRBJ2-2	once	CASSLEEGRELFF	TGTGCCAGCAGTTTAGAGGAGGGAAGGGAGCTGTTTTTT
NA	TRBV27	TRBJ1-1	NA	CASSSPGQGYTEAFF	TGTGCCAGCAGTTCACCGGGGCAGGGTTACACTGAAGCTTTCTTT
TRBD1	TRBV6-5	TRBJ1-5	NA	CASSRDRERGQPQHF	TGTGCCAGCAGTCGGGACAGGGAGAGAGGTCAGCCCCAGCATTTT
TRBD1	TRBV6-5	TRBJ1-2	NA	CATAQGRYGYTF	TGTGCCACCGCACAGGGGCGCTATGGCTACACCTTC
TRBD1	TRBV10-3	TRBJ2-3	once	CAISRGQDTDTQYF	TGTGCCATCAGCAGAGGACAGGACACAGATACGCAGTATTTT
NA	TRBV11-2	TRBJ1-1	NA	CASSFGPLEAFF	TGTGCCAGCAGCTTCGGTCCACTTGAAGCTTTCTTT
TRBD1	TRBV9	TRBJ1-1	NA	CASSLRQGPNTEAFF	TGTGCCAGCAGCCTACGACAGGGCCCGAACACTGAAGCTTTCTTT
NA	TRBV18	TRBJ1-1	once	CASSPGQPLAFF	TGTGCCAGCTCACCCGGACAGCCGCTAGCTTTCTTT
TRBD2	TRBV28	TRBJ2-5	NA	CASSSGLAGGYQETQYF	TGTGCCAGCAGTTCTGGACTAGCGGGGGGGTACCAAGAGACCCAGTACTTC
TRBD1	TRBV3-1/TRBV3-2	TRBJ1-2	once	CASSQGGTVQATNYGYTF	TGTGCCAGCAGCCAAGGGGGGACAGTTCAGGCGACCAACTATGGCTACACCTTC
TRBD2	TRBV11-2	TRBJ2-2	few	CASSEYNGGFPGELFF	TGTGCCAGCAGCGAATATAACGGGGGGTTTCCCGGGGAGCTGTTTTTT
TRBD1	TRBV10-3	TRBJ1-3	NA	CAISKRQGPSGNTIYF	TGTGCCATCAGTAAAAGACAGGGTCCCTCTGGAAACACCATATATTTT
TRBD1	TRBV28	TRBJ1-4	NA	CASSLVRGPEKLFF	TGTGCCAGCAGTTTGGTCAGGGGGCCTGAAAAACTGTTTTTT
TRBD1	TRBV29-1	TRBJ2-1	NA	CSVGTIPGTGRNEQFF	TGCAGCGTTGGCACAATACCCGGGACAGGGAGGAATGAGCAGTTCTTC
NA	TRBV3-1/TRBV3-2	TRBJ1-4	NA	CASSRTFLGEEKLFF	TGTGCCAGCAGCCGCACCTTCTTGGGGGAAGAAAAACTGTTTTTT
NA	TRBV24-1	TRBJ1-6	large	CATSDSTEYNSPLHF	TGTGCCACCAGTGATTCGACGGAGTATAATTCACCCCTCCACTTT
TRBD1	TRBV9	TRBJ1-3	once	CASSPMTGAGNTIYF	TGTGCCAGCAGCCCAATGACAGGGGCTGGAAACACCATATATTTT
NA	TRBV7-9	TRBJ2-2	NA	CASSLDRTRTTGELFF	TGTGCCAGCAGCTTAGATCGGACACGGACGACCGGGGAGCTGTTTTTT
NA	TRBV30	TRBJ1-4	NA	CAWKGDTNEKLFF	TGTGCCTGGAAGGGGGATACTAATGAAAAACTGTTTTTT
NA	TRBV5-1	TRBJ1-2	once	CASSSVGHNYGYTF	TGCGCCAGCAGCTCCGTAGGACATAACTATGGCTACACCTTC
NA	TRBV24-1	TRBJ1-2	few	CATSVAGDGYTF	TGTGCCACCAGTGTTGCAGGGGATGGCTACACCTTC
NA	TRBV27	TRBJ1-3	NA	CASSYRVGNTIYF	TGTGCCAGCAGTTACAGGGTTGGAAACACCATATATTTT
TRBD1	TRBV6-5	TRBJ2-7	NA	CASSQTGFEQYF	TGTGCCAGCAGTCAGACAGGGTTCGAGCAGTACTTC
NA	TRBV19	TRBJ2-2	NA	CASSRGRQDTGELFF	TGTGCCAGTAGTAGGGGCCGACAGGACACCGGGGAGCTGTTTTTT
TRBD1	TRBV7-6	TRBJ1-4	NA	CASSLRGTAIEKLFF	TGTGCCAGCAGCCTAAGGGGGACAGCAATCGAAAAACTGTTTTTT
TRBD2	TRBV6-2/TRBV6-3	TRBJ2-2	NA	CASSPSGTANTGELFF	TGTGCCAGCAGCCCTAGCGGGACGGCGAACACCGGGGAGCTGTTTTTT
NA	TRBV18	TRBJ1-1	NA	CASSATGVNTEAFF	TGTGCCAGCTCAGCGACAGGAGTGAACACTGAAGCTTTCTTT